The 26 T cell receptor beta chains presented below share a single source sample, sequenced in a study of ipilimumab plus nivolumab after autologous stem cell transplantation. Assay used: immunoSEQ multiplex PCR; TCRdb lists only in-frame clones, some missing. This table has 20,000 to 30,000 clones, around 83% appearing once. This specimen was PBMCs, taken in a trial of ipilimumab plus nivolumab as post-transplant consolidation. These receptors all come from a male donor with diffuse large B-cell lymphoma.

V is TRBV5-6 and J is TRBJ1-1; 9 bases align to TRBD1. Germline values: CDR1 SGHDT, CDR2 YYEEEE. This CDR3 is 18 amino acids long. Trimming took 4 bases from V and 5 from J; bases not matched to a gene: 18. The CDR3 sequence: CASSPRKRRTGVETEAFF. DNA of the CDR3: TGTGCCAGCAGCCCGAGGAAAAGGCGGACAGGGGTGGAAACTGAAGCTTTCTTT.

This clone was observed once. V and J are TRBV10-3 and TRBJ2-3, with D maybe TRBD2 (7 bases). CDR3 size: 15 residues. V lost 6 bases, J lost 2 bases, and 15 bases lay in between. Germline assignment: CDR1 ENHRY and CDR2 SYGVKD. CDR3 nucleotide sequence: TGTGCCATCAGGGGGCTGGGGGGGGCCACAGATACGCAGTATTTT. Its protein is CAIRGLGGATDTQYF.

This clone was detected once. The V and J genes are TRBV2 and TRBJ1-2; D may be TRBD1 (5 bases). The V gene lost 5 bases and the J gene lost 4 bases, with 17 bases spanning the gap. The CDR3 has 15 amino acids. The germline CDR1 and CDR2 sequences are SNHLY and FYNNEI. The CDR3 region is CASSPGLGSVYGYTF. Here the CDR3 DNA reads TGTGCCAGCAGTCCGGGACTGGGGTCGGTCTATGGCTACACCTTC.

The chain uses TRBV6-5 and TRBJ2-3; D possibly matches TRBD1 or TRBD2 (5 bases each). V was clipped by 0 bases and J by 4 bases, with 14 bases between them. This CDR3 comprises 16 residues. Germline V gives CDR1 MNHEY, CDR2 SVGAGI. The CDR3, as DNA: TGTGCCAGCAGTTACTCTTTAAGGGGACCGCCAGATACGCAGTATTTT. The encoded protein is CASSYSLRGPPDTQYF.

The chain carries TRBV2 and TRBJ2-2; weak D call: TRBD1 (5 bases). The CDR3 runs to 15 residues. Per germline, CDR1 SNHLY and CDR2 FYNNEI. V was shortened by 2 bases and J by 4 bases, with 11 bases between the two germline ends. CDR3 sequence (DNA): TGTGCCAGCAGTGAATTCAGGGATGGCACCGGGGAGCTGTTTTTT. Its translation is CASSEFRDGTGELFF. Combining the CDR3 with reference TRBV2 and TRBJ2-2 gives the whole variable domain EPEVTQTPSHQVTQMGQEVILRCVPISNHLYFYWYRQILGQKVEFLVSFYNNEISEKSEIFDDQFSVERPDGSNFTLKIRSTKLEDSAMYFCASSEFRDGTGELFFGEGSRLTVL.

The genes are TRBV6-1 and TRBJ1-2; D remains unclear. This CDR3 has 14 residues. Per germline, CDR1 MNHNS and CDR2 SASEGT. V was pared by 8 bases and J by 11 bases, with 24 bases between. This CDR3 reads CASGGPHNQASYTF. In DNA, the CDR3 is TGTGCCAGCGGCGGGCCACACAATCAGGCAAGTTACACCTTC.

This chain links TRBV30 with TRBJ1-3; no definite D call. Germline V gene sequence: CDR1 GTSNPN, CDR2 SVGIG (reference sequence). The V end lost 3 bases, the J end lost 1 base, and 16 bases lay between the germline ends. The CDR3 totals 16 residues. Written as DNA, the CDR3 is TGTGCCTGGAGACACGACGGATTGGGATCTGGAAACACCATATATTTT. It is translated as CAWRHDGLGSGNTIYF. Together with reference TRBV30 and TRBJ1-3, the CDR3 gives the full variable domain: SQTIHQWPATLVQPVGSPLSLECTVEGTSNPNLYWYRQAAGRGLQLLFYSVGIGQISSEVPQNLSASRPQDRQFILSSKKLLLSDSGFYLCAWRHDGLGSGNTIYFGEGSWLTVV.

CDR3 nucleotides: TGTGCCAGCAGACAAGGCCGGACAGTCCAAGAGACCCAGTACTTC. Its translation is CASRQGRTVQETQYF. The chain employs TRBV7-3 and TRBJ2-5; D may be TRBD1 (6 bases). From germline, CDR1 is SGHTA and CDR2 FQGTGA. CDR3 length: 15 amino acids. Trimming left V 6 bases short and J 1 base short, with 15 bases between. The full variable domain, rest sourced from reference TRBV7-3 and TRBJ2-5, is GAGVSQTPSNKVTEKGKYVELRCDPISGHTALYWYRQSLGQGPEFLIYFQGTGAADDSGLPNDRFFAVRPEGSVSTLKIQRTERGDSAVYLCASRQGRTVQETQYFGPGTRLLVL.

The rearrangement uses TRBV21-1 and TRBJ2-7. TRBV21-1 is designated a pseudogene. CDR3 size: 15 residues. CDR3 DNA sequence: TGTGCCAGCAGCAAAGGGGGGTTCGACCCCTACGAGCAGTACTTC. Amino acid sequence: CASSKGGFDPYEQYF.

The CDR3 sequence: CASSRGPGYEQYF. CDR3 DNA: TGTGCCAGCAGCCGCGGGCCTGGGTACGAGCAGTACTTC. The V gene is TRBV7-3, the J gene TRBJ2-7; D is perhaps TRBD2 (5 bases). The germline V gene encodes CDR1 SGHTA and CDR2 FQGTGA. The CDR3 contains 13 residues. Trimming took 5 bases from V and 4 from J, leaving 12 bases between them.

This sequence joins TRBV7-3 and TRBJ2-3, with 10 bases fitting TRBD2. Trimming removed 3 bases from V and 1 base from J; junction bases left unmatched: 1. CDR3 size: 15 residues. CDR1 SGHTA and CDR2 FQGTGA come from the germline V gene. This CDR3 is CASSLLAGGTDTQYF. CDR3 nucleotide sequence: TGTGCCAGCAGCTTGCTAGCGGGGGGCACAGATACGCAGTATTTT.

The genes are TRBV11-2 and TRBJ2-1, with 11 bases fitting TRBD2. The germline CDR1 and CDR2 sequences are SGHAT and FQNNGV. This CDR3 contains 15 residues. After removal of 1 base from V and 9 bases from J, the junction contained 5 bases not matched to a gene. The CDR3 bases are TGTGCCAGCAGCTTAGTAGCGGGGGGGCGGGCTGAGCAGTTCTTC. Its protein product is CASSLVAGGRAEQFF.

The chain employs TRBV4-1 and TRBJ2-5; 7 nucleotides line up with TRBD1. V gave up 0 bases and J gave up 3 bases; unmatched junction bases: 4. CDR3 length: 15 amino acids. Germline CDR1 MGHRA, CDR2 YSYEKL. DNA of the CDR3: TGCGCCAGCAGCCAAGAAACAGACAGGGAAGAGACCCAGTACTTC. The encoded protein is CASSQETDREETQYF.

This clone was recorded once. The chain is built from TRBV19 and TRBJ2-2; 12 bases fit TRBD2. Trimming cost V 4 bases and J 5 bases; bases outside gene matches: 5. The CDR3 contains 16 residues. Germline V lookup: CDR1 LNHDA, CDR2 SQIVND (reference sequence). The CDR3 DNA reads TGTGCCAGTAGTACCTCCGGGACTAGCGGGACCGGGGAGCTGTTTTTT. Its protein product is CASSTSGTSGTGELFF. The entire variable domain, with the rest obtained from reference TRBV19 and TRBJ2-2, is as follows: DGGITQSPKYLFRKEGQNVTLSCEQNLNHDAMYWYRQDPGQGLRLIYYSQIVNDFQKGDIAEGYSVSREKKESFPLTVTSAQKNPTAFYLCASSTSGTSGTGELFFGEGSRLTVL.

The rearrangement links TRBV18 to TRBJ1-1; maybe TRBD1 (5 bases). CDR1 and CDR2 (germline): KGHSH, LQKENI. V was clipped by 4 bases and J by 7 bases, with 19 bases between them. This CDR3 has 15 residues. The CDR3 DNA follows: TGTGCCAGCTCACTCGTGGGGACGGGGACGGTTGAAGCTTTCTTT. Translating gives CASSLVGTGTVEAFF.

The CDR3 DNA reads as TGTGCCAGCAGCACACGCGGGGGGGCCGTCGACATTCAGTACTTC. It translates to CASSTRGGAVDIQYF. This chain joins TRBV5-4 and TRBJ2-4, with 9 bases fitting TRBD2. The V gene's germline CDR1 is SGHNT and CDR2 YYREEE (reference sequence). J was trimmed by 8 bases and V by 4 bases; bases with no gene match: 10. The CDR3 has 15 residues. The full variable domain, completed using reference TRBV5-4 and TRBJ2-4, is ETGVTQSPTHLIKTRGQQVTLRCSSQSGHNTVSWYQQALGQGPQFIFQYYREEENGRGNFPPRFSGLQFPNYSSELNVNALELDDSALYLCASSTRGGAVDIQYFGAGTRLSVL.

CDR3 protein: CASSQDIFLGRGAAGANVLTF. Written as DNA, the CDR3 is TGTGCCAGCAGCCAAGATATCTTCCTGGGCAGGGGCGCAGCTGGGGCCAACGTCCTGACTTTC. The chain couples TRBV4-2 to TRBJ2-6; TRBD1 might be the D (6 bases). The V end lost 0 bases, the J end lost 2 bases, and 23 bases lay between the germline ends. This CDR3 spans 21 amino acids. The V gene's germline CDR1 is LGHNA and CDR2 YNFKEQ.

The chain has TRBV13 and TRBJ2-7; the D gene is possibly TRBD1 (6 bases). CDR1 and CDR2 (germline): PRHDT, FYEKMQ (reference sequence). The V end lost 3 bases, the J end lost 7 bases, and 7 bases lay between the germline ends. The CDR3 runs 11 residues. The CDR3 region is CASSFGQEQYF. Here the CDR3 DNA reads TGTGCCAGCAGCTTCGGACAGGAGCAGTACTTC.

The genes are TRBV6-6 and TRBJ1-5; D is unclear. The V gene lost 2 bases and the J gene lost 5 bases, with 10 bases spanning the gap. This CDR3 contains 14 residues. Germline values: CDR1 MNHNY, CDR2 SVGAGI (reference sequence). The CDR3 DNA is TGTGCCAGCAGTTACAGTTACGCGGATCAGCCCCAGCATTTT. Protein product: CASSYSYADQPQHF.

This chain uses TRBV7-9 with TRBJ1-1; D call uncertain. This CDR3 has 13 amino acids. Trimming stripped 1 base from V and 1 base from J, with 4 bases between. CDR1 and CDR2 from the germline V gene are SEHNR and FQNEAQ (reference sequence). The CDR3, as DNA: TGTGCCAGCAGCTTAGTTGCGAACACTGAAGCTTTCTTT. The encoded protein is CASSLVANTEAFF.

The chain couples TRBV6-5 to TRBJ1-5; 8 bases are a match to TRBD1. This CDR3 is 13 amino acids long. The V gene end was trimmed by 5 bases and the J gene end by 7 bases; junction bases not matched to a gene: 4. The V gene's germline CDR1 is MNHEY and CDR2 SVGAGI. CDR3 DNA: TGTGCCAGCAGTACAGGGGGTTTCCAGCCCCAGCATTTT. Translated, it gives CASSTGGFQPQHF.

This chain links TRBV7-9 with TRBJ2-2; a weak D match, TRBD1 (6 bases). Deletions cut 6 bases from V and 1 base from J, with 12 bases between. In germline, CDR1 is SEHNR, CDR2 FQNEAQ (reference sequence). There are 15 residues in the CDR3. The CDR3 is CASRSTGGNTGELFF. In nucleotides, the CDR3 is TGTGCCAGCAGATCGACAGGAGGGAACACCGGGGAGCTGTTTTTT.

The V gene is TRBV5-6, the J gene TRBJ2-1; weak D call: TRBD2 (5 bases). Germline lookup yields CDR1 SGHDT and CDR2 YYEEEE. The CDR3 is made up of 14 amino acids. Trimming left V 0 bases short and J 15 bases short, with 19 bases between. In nucleotides, the CDR3 is TGTGCCAGCAGCTTGGCGGGAAATTGGGAGTTCGCGTTCTTC. This codes for CASSLAGNWEFAFF.

This rearrangement joins TRBV6-4 to TRBJ2-5; 7 positions match TRBD2. Looked up from germline, CDR1 is MRHNA and CDR2 is SNTAGT. J was trimmed by 2 bases and V by 2 bases; bases with no gene match: 2. The CDR3 loop spans 14 amino acids. CDR3 bases: TGTGCCAGCAGTGACAGGACTAGGCAAGAGACCCAGTACTTC. The encoded protein is CASSDRTRQETQYF.

This chain links TRBV4-1 with TRBJ2-5; D gene uncertain. Trimming left V 0 bases short and J 7 bases short, with 6 bases between. CDR3 length: 12 amino acids. Germline CDR1 is MGHRA and CDR2 is YSYEKL. DNA for the CDR3: TGCGCCAGCAGCCAAGAGAGAGGGACCCAGTACTTC. This gives the protein CASSQERGTQYF.

V gene TRBV5-6 combines with J gene TRBJ2-1; 8 positions match TRBD1. V lost 4 bases to trimming and J lost 6 bases; unmatched junction nucleotides: 12. The germline gives CDR1 SGHDT, CDR2 YYEEEE. The length of the CDR3 is 16 residues. The CDR3 region is CASSGGRTGTINEQFF. The CDR3 DNA reads TGTGCCAGCAGCGGTGGTAGGACAGGGACGATCAATGAGCAGTTCTTC.